This T cell receptor (beta chain) stems from a study of blood T cell repertoires in COVID-19. Turning to the study itself: Sites in the United States, Italy and Spain provided acute and convalescent COVID-19 samples. PBMCs, B-cell-depleted T cells, or T cells were the source of the cDNA or gDNA that made up the material.

Authors' methods: How many nucleated cells were present was estimated from reference gene primer amplification. Only in-frame clones appear in the TCRdb table, and some are missing; sequencing was by immunoSEQ multiplex PCR. The V and J calls and clone size come from that table; D and trimming were worked out from the DNA. The sample lists a few hundred thousand clones, almost 90% occurring once. The germline gives CDR1 SGHNT, CDR2 YENEEA. The CDR3 totals 17 residues. V lost 0 bases and J lost 3; bases outside the gene matches: 7. Patients at the Seattle site were enrolled during active infection and followed longitudinally.

Source material: peripheral blood. The source is a woman aged 60-75 years with COVID-19, enrolled during active disease. J is TRBJ2-1 and V is TRBV11-3; 8 bases are a match to TRBD1. The CDR3: CASSLDSDRGGYNEQFF. The CDR3 DNA sequence: TGTGCCAGCAGCTTAGATTCAGACAGGGGTGGCTACAATGAGCAGTTCTTC.